These 21 T cell receptor beta chains came from one sample sequenced in a study of T-cell reconstitution after alpha-beta-depleted transplantation in children. Unique molecular identifiers were incorporated when the TCRbeta library was constructed. TCRdb reprocessed the PCR reads with MiXCR, giving one entry per CDR3 protein. The table records 400,000 to 500,000 distinct CDR3 sequences, about a tenth of them present only once. The source was PBMCs from the stem cell graft donor, collected from the stem cell graft. These receptors originate from a human donor who donated a stem cell graft to a child with acute myeloid leukemia.

This chain links TRBV7-9 with TRBJ1-2; TRBD1 aligns across 9 bases. This CDR3 comprises 15 residues. Germline V lookup: CDR1 SEHNR, CDR2 FQNEAQ (reference sequence). V was clipped by 5 bases and J by 4 bases; unmatched bases: 8. The CDR3 sequence is CASSLPTGGIYGYTF. The CDR3 DNA is TGTGCCAGCAGCCTCCCCACAGGGGGCATCTATGGCTACACCTTC.

The chain carries TRBV5-1 and TRBJ2-7; 12 nucleotides align to TRBD2. V shed 5 bases and J 0 bases; nucleotides not matched to a gene: 3. Germline-derived CDR1 and CDR2 are SGHRS and YFSETQ. The CDR3 runs to 15 residues. In nucleotides, the CDR3 is TGCGCCAGCAGAACGACTAGCGGGAGCTCCTACGAGCAGTACTTC. As protein: CASRTTSGSSYEQYF.

The CDR3 nucleotides are TGTGCCAGCAGCGTTACAGGGGGCCAAGAGCAGTACTTC. Protein: CASSVTGGQEQYF. The gene calls are TRBV7-3 and TRBJ2-7; 9 nucleotides agree with TRBD1. The CDR3 sequence is 13 residues long. Trimming at V came to 5 bases and at J to 7 bases, leaving 6 bases not matched to a gene. The V gene's germline CDR1 is SGHTA and CDR2 FQGTGA.

The V gene is TRBV11-3, the J gene TRBJ2-2, with TRBD1 as a possible D gene (6 bases). The ends were cut back, 5 bases at V and 5 bases at J, with 15 bases in the middle. The CDR3 contains 15 residues. CDR1 is SGHNT, CDR2 YENEEA, per germline. CDR3 residues: CASSATGVVTGELFF. The CDR3 nucleotides are TGTGCCAGCAGCGCGACAGGAGTTGTGACCGGGGAGCTGTTTTTT.

Ten or more counts support this clonotype. The chain links TRBV6-2 or TRBV6-3 to TRBJ2-1, with TRBD2 matching 10 bases. The CDR3 is 13 residues long. The germline V gene encodes CDR1 MNHEY and CDR2 SVGEGT. V dropped 4 bases and J dropped 7; count of bases not matched to a gene: 1. CDR3 amino acids: CASSWGLANEQFF. In DNA, the CDR3 is TGTGCCAGCAGTTGGGGACTAGCGAATGAGCAGTTCTTC.

V usage is TRBV6-5 and J usage is TRBJ1-1; unclear D gene. This CDR3 has 15 amino acids. V was cut by 6 bases and J by 0 bases, with 14 bases left in between. Germline V lookup: CDR1 MNHEY, CDR2 SVGAGI. The CDR3 region is CASRYNADVNTEAFF. CDR3 DNA: TGTGCCAGCAGGTACAACGCCGATGTGAACACTGAAGCTTTCTTT.

This clonotype was seen a few times. J is TRBJ2-3 and V is TRBV7-9; tentative D call: TRBD2 (6 bases). Trimming took 7 bases from V and 5 from J, leaving 13 bases between them. CDR1 is SEHNR, CDR2 FQNEAQ, per germline (reference sequence). This CDR3 has 13 residues. The CDR3 coding sequence is TGTGCCAGCACCCGGCGAGCGGGAGATACGCAGTATTTT. Translated: CASTRRAGDTQYF.

In nucleotides, the CDR3 is TGTGCCAGCAGCGAACCGGGGGACCCCTCTGGAAACACCATATATTTT. It is translated as CASSEPGDPSGNTIYF. The chain couples TRBV6-1 to TRBJ1-3, with D perhaps TRBD1 (5 bases). CDR1 is MNHNS and CDR2 is SASEGT in the germline V gene. The CDR3 sequence is 16 residues long. V was trimmed by 6 bases and J by 0 bases, leaving 15 bases between them.

This clonotype was counted between two and nine times. This chain uses TRBV5-1 with TRBJ2-3, with TRBD2 identical over 11 bases. Germline V CDR1 and CDR2: SGHRS, YFSETQ. The CDR3 has 17 residues. Trimming at V came to 2 bases and at J to 5 bases, leaving 10 bases not matched to a gene. DNA for the CDR3: TGCGCCAGCAGCTTTGGGTTTACTAGCGGGGGTGAAGATACGCAGTATTTT. Protein sequence: CASSFGFTSGGEDTQYF.

This clonotype was seen only a few times. The chain carries TRBV6-1 and TRBJ1-1; no firm D call. Looked up from germline, CDR1 is MNHNS and CDR2 is SASEGT. Trimming left V 6 bases short and J 4 bases short, with 12 bases between. The CDR3 runs 13 residues. CDR3 sequence (DNA): TGTGCCAGCAGCCCTCGACCCAGCACTGAAGCTTTCTTT. It encodes CASSPRPSTEAFF.

This clonotype was picked up many times. The V call is TRBV6-1, the J call TRBJ1-4; D call uncertain. The CDR3 covers 15 residues. V lost 8 bases and J 0 bases, leaving 13 bases between the germline ends. Germline V CDR1 and CDR2: MNHNS, SASEGT. The CDR3 region is CASRLPGATNEKLFF. Here the CDR3 DNA reads TGTGCCAGCCGGCTTCCCGGGGCAACTAATGAAAAACTGTTTTTT.

The CDR3 spells CASSQDNGGNQPQHF. The CDR3 DNA is TGCGCCAGCAGCCAGGATAATGGAGGCAATCAGCCCCAGCATTTT. The chain combines TRBV4-3 with TRBJ1-5; D is uncertain. The germline gives CDR1 LGHNA, CDR2 YSLEER. The CDR3 is made up of 15 amino acids. V lost 3 bases and J lost 2, with 11 bases in between.

This clonotype was picked up many times. The gene calls are TRBV29-1 and TRBJ2-1; D is unclear. This CDR3 is built from 12 residues. V was clipped by 0 bases and J by 10 bases, with 10 bases between them. CDR1 is SQVTM, CDR2 ANQGSEA, per germline. CDR3 coding DNA: TGCAGCGTTGAAGATTGGATGGGGGAGCAGTTCTTC. Encoded protein: CSVEDWMGEQFF.

Written as DNA, the CDR3 is TGTGCCAGCAGATCTATATCCCTTCTACGCGATGAGCAGTTCTTC. Translated, it gives CASRSISLLRDEQFF. The V gene is TRBV7-8, the J gene TRBJ2-1; no clear D. Per germline, CDR1 SGHVS and CDR2 FQNEAQ. The CDR3 totals 15 residues. The V and J ends lost 6 bases and 8 bases respectively, with 20 bases between them.

The CDR3 DNA sequence: TGCAGTGCTTCCAGGGGTGAGGGCACAGATACGCAGTATTTT. Its protein product is CSASRGEGTDTQYF. J is TRBJ2-3 and V is TRBV20-1; D perhaps matches TRBD1 (6 bases). The CDR3 has 14 residues. CDR1 is DFQATT and CDR2 is SNEGSKA in the germline V gene (reference sequence). V gave up 5 bases and J gave up 1 base, with 13 bases separating them.

This clonotype was found once. This chain connects TRBV4-1 to TRBJ1-1; 8 bases are a match to TRBD1. This CDR3 comprises 15 residues. The J segment lost 1 base and the V segment lost 3 bases, leaving 4 bases of the junction unmatched. Germline V gives CDR1 MGHRA, CDR2 YSYEKL. The CDR3 reads CASSHPGQENTEAFF. DNA for the CDR3: TGCGCCAGCAGCCACCCGGGACAGGAGAACACTGAAGCTTTCTTT.

In its sample, this clonotype was seen a few times. The CDR3 spells CATSPQGKETQYF. Here the CDR3 DNA reads TGTGCCACCTCACCGCAGGGAAAAGAGACCCAGTACTTC. This chain links TRBV10-3 with TRBJ2-5; possible D gene TRBD1, 5 bases. The CDR3 covers 13 residues. Between the trimmed V and J ends, which lost 10 bases and 3 bases, there was a span of 15 bases. Per the germline V gene, CDR1 is ENHRY and CDR2 is SYGVKD.

This clonotype was seen a handful of times. The chain couples TRBV6-1 to TRBJ2-7; 13 nucleotides align to TRBD2. The CDR3 has 15 residues. Germline V CDR1 and CDR2: MNHNS, SASEGT. Unmatched junction bases numbered 6, after V lost 6 bases and J lost 4 bases. In DNA form, the CDR3 reads TGTGCCAGCAGAGCGGGACTAGCGGGGATTTACGAGCAGTACGTC. Translating it yields CASRAGLAGIYEQYV.

The chain uses TRBV5-5 and TRBJ2-2; 7 positions agree with TRBD2. Germline V gene sequence: CDR1 SGHKS, CDR2 YYEKEE (reference sequence). J lost 2 bases, V lost 6 bases, and 10 bases had no gene match. There are 16 residues in the CDR3. The CDR3 sequence is CASNPRRDYNTGELFF. In DNA form, the CDR3 reads TGTGCCAGCAACCCACGCCGGGACTATAACACCGGGGAGCTGTTTTTT.

CDR3 sequence: CASSQMAGTSFYNEQFF. CDR3 in DNA: TGTGCCAGCAGCCAGATGGCCGGGACATCCTTTTACAATGAGCAGTTCTTC. V and J are TRBV7-9 and TRBJ2-1, with D perhaps TRBD1 (6 bases). This CDR3 contains 17 residues. Per the germline V gene, CDR1 is SEHNR and CDR2 is FQNEAQ (reference sequence). V was cut by 5 bases and J by 4 bases, with 21 bases left in between. The variable domain in full, with the rest retrieved from reference TRBV7-9 and TRBJ2-1, is DTGVSQNPRHKITKRGQNVTFRCDPISEHNRLYWYRQTLGQGPEFLTYFQNEAQLEKSRLLSDRFSAERPKGSFSTLEIQRTEQGDSAMYLCASSQMAGTSFYNEQFFGPGTRLTVL.

The chain has TRBV5-1 and TRBJ2-1; TRBD2 matches 9 bases. Trimming removed 4 bases from V and 7 bases from J; junction bases left unmatched: 12. Germline V gene lookup returns CDR1 SGHRS and CDR2 YFSETQ. This CDR3 region has 16 residues. The CDR3 protein is CASSPNGGLASNEQFF. The CDR3 DNA reads as TGCGCCAGCAGCCCGAATGGGGGACTAGCATCTAATGAGCAGTTCTTC.